What follows describes a single T cell receptor beta chain. The target antigen is unknown. This specimen comes from a study of cytomegalovirus exposure and HLA in healthy donors. The study's findings and limits: Presence/absence analysis assumed near-uniform sequencing depth across donors.

The PCR used 60 Vbeta and 13 Jbeta primers. Assay used: immunoSEQ multiplex PCR; TCRdb lists only in-frame clones, some missing. The data hold under 150,000 clones, with approximately 82% observed a single time. The sequence derives from a man aged 25 to 45 in good health and CMV-seropositive. Sequencing used PBMCs.

The CDR3 DNA reads as TGTGCCAGCACAGTTGACAGGGGAAATCAGCCCCAGCATTTT. As protein: CASTVDRGNQPQHF. The rearrangement uses TRBV28 and TRBJ1-5, with 8 bases lining up with TRBD1. The V and J ends lost 7 bases and 4 bases, in that order; junction bases with no gene match: 6. This CDR3 region has 14 residues. CDR1 is MDHEN and CDR2 is SYDVKM in the germline V gene.